A single sample gave rise to the 18 T cell receptor beta chains below, sequenced in a study of CD8+ T cells in alopecia areata. Sorting used CD4, CD8alpha, NKG2D, NKG2ACE and other markers on pooled cutaneous lymph node cells. In each case, RNA was isolated and then reverse transcribed into cDNA as the sequencing template. Assay: immunoSEQ multiplex PCR; the TCRdb copy retains only in-frame clones and omits some. The sample contains 270,000 or so clones, none occurring once; 1.2% lies in the top ten. The material sequenced was CD4+ T cells sorted from a lymph node. Receptors originate from a C3H/HeJ mouse with alopecia areata. The MHC haplotype of the strain is H2-k.

Regarding this clone: Mouse germline and gene names are used. From the germline J gene comes the end of the CDR3, since the read stops 4 residues before it. The V gene is TRBV1, the J gene TRBJ2-4; the match to TRBD2 covers 8 bases. Germline assignment: CDR1 NSQYPW and CDR2 LRSPGD (reference sequence). The CDR3 spans 16 residues. CDR3: CTCSADPGGRTNTLYF. The sequenced part of the CDR3 DNA is TGCACCTGCAGTGCAGATCCGGGGGGGCGCACGAAC.

This clone was counted only a few times. Mouse gene names and germline throughout. The CDR3 extends 4 residues past the end of the read, so its final part is completed from the germline J gene. The chain combines TRBV29 with TRBJ1-2, with TRBD1 matching 7 bases. Germline-derived CDR1 and CDR2 are MSHET and SYDVDS. V shed 3 bases and J 0 bases; nucleotides not matched to a gene: 10. This CDR3 spans 17 amino acids. CDR3 DNA, as far as it was read: TGTGCTAGCAGTTTGAACCAACCGGGACAGACAAACTCC. Protein: CASSLNQPGQTNS. The entire CDR3 sequence reads CASSLNQPGQTNSDYTF.

With respect to this clone: The gene symbols are mouse symbols. The sequenced fragment ends 4 residues before the CDR3 boundary, so the rest is inferred from the germline J gene. V gene TRBV14 combines with J gene TRBJ2-1, with 8 bases aligning to TRBD2. V was pared by 5 bases and J by 2 bases, with 0 bases of the junction left unmatched. This CDR3 has 13 residues. Germline assignment: CDR1 SGHDT and CDR2 FRDEAV. The CDR3 bases that were read are TGTGCCAGCAGGACTGGGGACTATGCT. Protein product: CASRTGDYA. The CDR3 in full is CASRTGDYAEQFF. Full variable domain (rest looked up from reference TRBV14 and TRBJ2-1): EAGVTQSPRYAVLQEGQAVSFWCDPISGHDTLYWYQQPRDQGPQLLVYFRDEAVIDNSQLPSDRFSAVRPKGTNSTLKIQSAKQGDTATYLCASRTGDYAEQFFGPGTRLTVL.

With regard to this clone: Gene and germline names: mouse. The covered CDR3 bases are TGTGCCAGCAGTAGCCAGGGGGGCACA. Protein: CASSSQGGT. The entire CDR3 reads CASSSQGGTEVFF. The chain combines TRBV19 with TRBJ1-1; 7 positions match TRBD1. The read halts 4 residues ahead of the CDR3 end, with the missing end drawn from the germline J gene. The V segment lost 3 bases and the J segment 4 bases; nucleotides outside the gene matches: 3. Germline loops: CDR1 FNHDT, CDR2 SITEND (reference sequence). This CDR3 contains 13 residues. The variable domain in full, with the rest retrieved from reference TRBV19 and TRBJ1-1, is GGIITQTPKFLIGQEGQKLTLKCQQNFNHDTMYWYRQDSGKGLRLIYYSITENDLQKGDLSEGYDASREKKSSFSLTVTSAQKNEMAVFLCASSSQGGTEVFFGKGTRLTVV.

With regard to this clone: Gene names follow the mouse nomenclature. This sample includes further DNA sequences coding for the same CDR3. The sequenced part of the CDR3 DNA is TGTGCCAGCAGCCTGACTGGGGGTAGTGCAGAA. It is translated as CASSLTGGSAE. The whole CDR3 sequence is CASSLTGGSAETLYF. The V gene is TRBV13-1, the J gene TRBJ2-3, with 9 positions matching TRBD2. The read terminates 4 residues before the CDR3 end, so the remaining end is supplied by the germline J gene. The V gene end was trimmed by 5 bases and the J gene end by 0 bases; junction bases not matched to a gene: 4. Per the germline V gene, CDR1 is NSHNY and CDR2 is SYGAGN. This CDR3 is built from 15 residues.

In regard to this clone: The gene names here belong to mouse. The read stops 4 residues short of the end of the CDR3; the missing end is completed from the germline J gene. V and J are TRBV19 and TRBJ1-5, with a weak D call TRBD1 (6 bases). In germline, CDR1 is FNHDT, CDR2 SITEND (reference sequence). CDR3 size: 14 residues. CDR3 protein: CASSMPGGRGAPLF. The CDR3 DNA, read in part, is TGTGCCAGCAGTATGCCGGGGGGGCGTGGA.

This clone has at least ten counts. The gene names given are mouse names. The read stops 3 residues short of the end of the CDR3; the missing end is completed from the germline J gene. V and J are TRBV13-3 and TRBJ1-6; 7 nucleotides line up with TRBD1. TRBJ1-6 is known as an ORF, though its function is uncertain. This CDR3 is built from 12 residues. J was trimmed by 11 bases and V by 2 bases; bases with no gene match: 1. Germline CDR1 NNHDY, CDR2 SYVADS. The sequenced part of the CDR3 DNA is TGTGCCAGCAGTGACAGGGGGACGCCC. It codes for CASSDRGTP. The full CDR3 protein reads CASSDRGTPLYF.

A word on this clone: Mouse gene names and germline throughout. CDR3 loop: CAWSLQGALDYTF. CDR3 bases read: TGTGCCTGGAGTCTTCAGGGGGCGCTC. The chain has TRBV31 and TRBJ1-2; 8 bases align to TRBD1. The read terminates 4 residues before the CDR3 end, so the remaining end is supplied by the germline J gene. The CDR3 covers 13 residues. The V gene's germline CDR1 is GKSSPN and CDR2 SITVG.

This clone was seen only a few times. Gene labels here are mouse ones. The missing CDR3 end, 4 residues past where the read stops, is filled in from the germline J gene. This CDR3 is also generated by other DNA sequences in the sample. The V call is TRBV5, the J call TRBJ2-7; TRBD1 aligns across 8 bases. The CDR3 sequence is 12 residues long. CDR1 is LGHNA, CDR2 YNLKQL, per germline (reference sequence). The CDR3 protein is CASSRQGYEQYF. CDR3 DNA (partial): TGTGCCAGCAGTCGACAGGGGTAT.

In the case of this clone: Gene names follow the mouse nomenclature. The read ends 4 residues before the CDR3 terminus; that terminus is restored from the germline J gene. The genes are TRBV19 and TRBJ2-1, with 7 bases aligning to TRBD1. CDR3 length equals 14 residues. Germline assignment: CDR1 FNHDT and CDR2 SITEND (reference sequence). The CDR3 loop is CASSLQGRGAEQFF. The covered CDR3 bases are TGTGCCAGCAGTCTACAGGGGAGAGGGGCT.

This clone turned up a few times. The listed genes are named as in mouse. The CDR3 is cut off 4 residues early in the read; its end comes from the germline J gene. The same CDR3 also results from other DNA sequences found in this sample. The rearrangement uses TRBV13-3 and TRBJ1-2, with a possible D match to TRBD1 (6 bases). Germline V gene data show CDR1 as NNHDY and CDR2 as SYVADS. The V and J ends lost 5 bases and 2 bases respectively, with 10 bases between them. CDR3 length: 13 residues. CDR3 region: CASSTDRNSDYTF. CDR3 DNA, as far as it was read: TGTGCCAGCAGCACCGACAGGAACTCC.

As to this clone: Here the gene names and germline are mouse. The CDR3 is cut off 4 residues early in the read; its end comes from the germline J gene. This sample includes further DNA sequences coding for the same CDR3. This chain joins TRBV19 and TRBJ2-7, with 13 nucleotides matching TRBD2. CDR1 is FNHDT and CDR2 is SITEND in the germline V gene (reference sequence). The CDR3 extends over 14 amino acids. Partial CDR3 DNA: TGTGCCAGCAGCCCCGGGACTGGGGGGGAT. Residues: CASSPGTGGD. The entire CDR3 reads CASSPGTGGDEQYF.

There are a few counts of this clone. The gene symbols are mouse symbols. The read ends 3 residues before the CDR3 terminus; that terminus is restored from the germline J gene. The chain links TRBV3 to TRBJ1-6; 11 bases match TRBD1. TRBJ1-6 is assigned to the ORF class and has an uncertain function. Germline V gene sequence: CDR1 SNHLY, CDR2 FYNGKV (reference sequence). Unmatched junction bases numbered 0, after V lost 1 base and J lost 4 bases. The CDR3 is 16 residues long. The chain's CDR3 is CASSLGDRGYNSPLYF. Partial CDR3 DNA: TGTGCCAGCAGCTTAGGGGACAGGGGGTATAATTCGCCC.

Points on this clone: Genes and germline come from the mouse. Partial CDR3 DNA: TGTGCTAGCAGTAGCGAGACAACAAACACA. This encodes CASSSETTNT. The full CDR3 reads CASSSETTNTEVFF. The V gene is TRBV17, the J gene TRBJ1-1; D is uncertain. The read terminates 4 residues ahead of where the CDR3 ends, so the germline J gene completes it. V gave up 3 bases and J gave up 0 bases, with 8 bases separating them. This CDR3 has 14 amino acids. CDR1 and CDR2 from the germline V gene are MNHDT and YYDKIL. Looking up the rest from reference TRBV17 and TRBJ1-1 gives the full variable domain: DTTVKQNPRYKLARVGKPVNLICSQTMNHDTMYWYQKKPNQAPKLLLFYYDKILNREADTFEKFQSSRPNNSFCSLYIGSAGLEYSAMYLCASSSETTNTEVFFGKGTRLTVV.

This clone was seen more than once but under ten times. Gene and germline names: mouse. The read gets to within 4 residues of the CDR3 end, and the germline J gene fills in the rest. This sequence joins TRBV13-1 and TRBJ2-5; 10 bases are shared with TRBD2. Germline V gene lookup returns CDR1 NSHNY and CDR2 SYGAGN. The CDR3 has 16 residues. The J segment lost 0 bases and the V segment lost 1 base, leaving 2 bases of the junction unmatched. The sequenced CDR3 bases are TGTGCCAGCAGTGATCAACTGGGGGGGAACCAAGAC. Translation gives CASSDQLGGNQD. The complete CDR3 reads CASSDQLGGNQDTQYF.

This clone was seen only a few times. Mouse names are used for the genes. CDR3 bases read: TGCACCTGCAGTGCCCTGGGACAGCAAGAC. Protein product: CTCSALGQQD. The full CDR3 sequence reads CTCSALGQQDTQYF. The gene calls are TRBV1 and TRBJ2-5; 7 bases map to TRBD1. The read comes to an end 4 residues before the CDR3 does, leaving the germline J gene to fill in the end. The CDR3 is 14 amino acids. CDR1 and CDR2 from the germline V gene are NSQYPW and LRSPGD (reference sequence). V shed 3 bases and J 3 bases; nucleotides not matched to a gene: 3.

This clone was seen a handful of times. Gene names and germline match the mouse. From the germline J gene comes the end of the CDR3, since the read stops 4 residues before it. The chain carries TRBV13-1 and TRBJ2-2, with a weak D call TRBD1 (5 bases). V was cut by 2 bases and J by 2 bases, with 7 bases left in between. CDR1 is NSHNY and CDR2 is SYGAGN in the germline V gene. The CDR3 has 14 amino acids. The DNA read from the CDR3 is TGTGCCAGCAGTGACGGACATAACACCGGG. Amino acid sequence: CASSDGHNTG. The full CDR3 protein is CASSDGHNTGQLYF.

Remarks on this clone: These gene names are mouse names. The read is 4 residues too short to cover the CDR3 end, so that end is filled in from the germline J gene. This chain connects TRBV19 to TRBJ2-5, with D tentatively TRBD1 (5 bases). Between the trimmed V and J ends, which lost 5 bases and 0 bases, there was a span of 7 bases. CDR3 size: 13 residues. CDR1 is FNHDT, CDR2 SITEND, per germline (reference sequence). CDR3 loop: CASRQANQDTQYF. The CDR3 DNA, read in part, is TGTGCCAGCAGACAGGCTAACCAAGAC.